One sample yielded the 19 T cell receptor beta chains listed below, sequenced in a study of T-cell reconstitution after alpha-beta-depleted transplantation in children. Unique molecular identifiers were built into the TCRbeta library. One entry per CDR3 protein, called by TCRdb with MiXCR from the PCR reads. The table includes 300,000 to 400,000 distinct CDR3 sequences, 13% detected once. Sequencing used PBMCs, obtained from the stem cell graft. All receptors derive from a human donor who donated a stem cell graft to a child with Fanconi anemia.

The sample holds many counts of this clonotype. V gene TRBV5-1 combines with J gene TRBJ2-3; 8 nucleotides agree with TRBD2. The ends lost 5 bases at V and 0 bases at J; junction bases unmatched: 8. The CDR3 consists of 16 residues. Germline CDR1 is SGHRS and CDR2 is YFSETQ. Here the CDR3 reads CASSTRPGGSTDTQYF. The CDR3 coding sequence is TGCGCCAGCAGTACTCGGCCGGGGGGGAGCACAGATACGCAGTATTTT.

This clonotype has a handful of counts. The CDR3 sequence is CASSQGAGTGGVDTQYF. DNA of the CDR3: TGCGCCAGCAGCCAAGGGGCCGGGACAGGGGGCGTAGATACGCAGTATTTT. The chain couples TRBV4-3 to TRBJ2-3, with 12 bases aligning to TRBD1. The CDR3 is made up of 17 amino acids. Germline V gene data show CDR1 as LGHNA and CDR2 as YSLEER. V lost 1 base and J lost 5; bases outside the gene matches: 7.

The sample holds many counts of this clonotype. V and J are TRBV4-3 and TRBJ2-1, with TRBD1 matching over 9 bases. J lost 9 bases, V lost 3 bases, and 3 bases had no gene match. The CDR3 length is 13 residues. Germline CDR1 and CDR2: LGHNA and YSLEER. CDR3 amino acids: CASSQDRGGEQFF. Here the CDR3 DNA reads TGCGCCAGCAGCCAGGACAGGGGAGGTGAGCAGTTCTTC.

This clonotype occurred many times. This rearrangement joins TRBV5-6 to TRBJ2-1; D is unresolved. The CDR3 loop spans 15 amino acids. Germline loops: CDR1 SGHDT, CDR2 YYEEEE. The V and J ends lost 4 bases and 6 bases respectively, with 17 bases between them. In nucleotides, the CDR3 is TGTGCCAGCAGCAGTCCACCCTTTTTACCCAATGAGCAGTTCTTC. This gives the protein CASSSPPFLPNEQFF.

This clonotype has a handful of counts. The J gene is TRBJ1-3, the V gene TRBV5-1; TRBD1 matches at 11 bases. V lost 4 bases and J lost 9; bases outside the gene matches: 12. The CDR3 contains 16 residues. The V gene's germline CDR1 is SGHRS and CDR2 YFSETQ. The CDR3 spells CASSRSGTGGDGTIYF. In DNA, the CDR3 is TGCGCCAGCAGCCGATCCGGGACAGGGGGTGATGGCACCATATATTTT. Looking up the rest from reference TRBV5-1 and TRBJ1-3 gives the full variable domain: KAGVTQTPRYLIKTRGQQVTLSCSPISGHRSVSWYQQTPGQGLQFLFEYFSETQRNKGNFPGRFSGRQFSNSRSEMNVSTLELGDSALYLCASSRSGTGGDGTIYFGEGSWLTVV.

V and J are TRBV5-1 and TRBJ2-5; 12 nucleotides agree with TRBD2. V trimming: 5 bases; J trimming: 5 bases; junction bases outside the gene matches: 10. The germline V gene has CDR1 SGHRS and CDR2 YFSETQ. CDR3 length: 16 amino acids. The CDR3 sequence is CASRSTSGSSGETQYF. Written as DNA, the CDR3 is TGCGCCAGCAGGTCGACTAGCGGGAGTTCTGGGGAGACCCAGTACTTC.

Many counts were recorded for this clonotype. The chain has TRBV29-1 and TRBJ1-2; 10 bases agree with TRBD1. Unmatched junction bases numbered 8, after V lost 4 bases and J lost 6 bases. The CDR3 is made up of 14 amino acids. Looked up from germline, CDR1 is SQVTM and CDR2 is ANQGSEA. The CDR3 nucleotides read TGCAGCGTTGGGCCGACAGGGGGCTGGGATGGCTACACCTTC. Protein: CSVGPTGGWDGYTF.

This clonotype was seen only once. One base away lies a much larger clone, so this may be a sequencing read error. The V call is TRBV7-3, the J call TRBJ2-7; D remains ambiguous. V was clipped by 5 bases and J by 3 bases, with 11 bases between them. In germline, CDR1 is SGHTA, CDR2 FQGTGA. CDR3 size: 13 residues. Here the CDR3 reads CASSPGPRYEQYF. The CDR3 DNA sequence: TGTGCCAGCAGCCCAGGACCTCGCTACGAGCAGTACTTC.

This clonotype turned up a few times. The V gene is TRBV18, the J gene TRBJ1-1, with 8 bases aligning to TRBD1. This CDR3 is built from 15 residues. Germline values: CDR1 KGHSH, CDR2 LQKENI. V dropped 3 bases and J dropped 6; count of bases not matched to a gene: 9. The chain's CDR3 is CASSPGQADVSEAFF. The DNA for the CDR3 is TGTGCCAGCTCACCGGGACAGGCAGACGTCTCTGAAGCTTTCTTT. Using reference TRBV18 and TRBJ1-1 for the parts outside the CDR3, the full variable domain is NAGVMQNPRHLVRRRGQEARLRCSPMKGHSHVYWYRQLPEEGLKFMVYLQKENIIDESGMPKERFSAEFPKEGPSILRIQQVVRGDSAAYFCASSPGQADVSEAFFGQGTRLTVV.

This clonotype was counted a few times. The rearrangement links TRBV27 to TRBJ2-1, with D unresolved. Trimming took off 5 bases at V and 4 bases at J, with 12 bases between the two ends. Germline V CDR1 and CDR2: MNHEY, SMNVEV (reference sequence). The CDR3 loop spans 14 amino acids. CDR3 in amino acids: CASSPSTKYNEQFF. The CDR3 bases are TGTGCCAGCAGTCCATCCACTAAATACAATGAGCAGTTCTTC.

This clonotype has ten or more counts. The rearrangement uses TRBV12-3 or TRBV12-4 and TRBJ2-3, with 7 bases aligning to TRBD2. Trimming cost V 6 bases and J 3 bases; bases outside gene matches: 9. The length of the CDR3 is 15 residues. CDR3 bases: TGTGCCAGCAGCTCAGAGCGGGGAGGGACAGATACGCAGTATTTT. It yields the protein CASSSERGGTDTQYF.

The chain carries TRBV15 and TRBJ2-1; 8 bases are a match to TRBD2. This CDR3 contains 15 residues. Germline CDR1 reads LNHNV; CDR2 reads YYDKDF (reference sequence). The J segment lost 10 bases and the V segment lost 1 base, leaving 9 bases of the junction unmatched. The CDR3 here is CATSRGRLATEEQFF. The DNA for the CDR3 is TGTGCCACCAGCAGAGGCCGACTAGCGACGGAGGAGCAGTTCTTC. Supplemented by reference TRBV15 and TRBJ2-1, the full variable domain reads DAMVIQNPRYQVTQFGKPVTLSCSQTLNHNVMYWYQQKSSQAPKLLFHYYDKDFNNEADTPDNFQSRRPNTSFCFLDIRSPGLGDTAMYLCATSRGRLATEEQFFGPGTRLTVL.

The rearrangement uses TRBV29-1 and TRBJ2-7; 7 bases are shared with TRBD1. V was pared by 6 bases and J by 6 bases, with 8 bases of the junction left unmatched. There are 12 residues in the CDR3. Germline values: CDR1 SQVTM, CDR2 ANQGSEA. CDR3 region: CSVRTGRGEQYF. The CDR3 bases are TGCAGCGTCCGGACAGGTCGGGGCGAGCAGTACTTC.

The chain uses TRBV4-1 and TRBJ1-1; possible D gene TRBD1, 6 bases. Looked up from germline, CDR1 is MGHRA and CDR2 is YSYEKL. The CDR3 consists of 15 residues. Trimming stripped 3 bases from V and 5 bases from J, with 16 bases between. The CDR3 DNA reads as TGCGCCAGCAGCCACGCACAGGGTATTAGGACTGAAGCTTTCTTT. It specifies CASSHAQGIRTEAFF.

The CDR3 region is CASSLMGRDDGTEAFF. The CDR3 DNA reads TGCGCCAGCAGCTTGATGGGACGGGATGATGGCACTGAAGCTTTCTTT. The chain recombines TRBV5-1 with TRBJ1-1; D may be TRBD1 (5 bases). This CDR3 region has 16 residues. Trimming removed 1 base at V and 4 bases at J, with 17 bases between. Germline assignment: CDR1 SGHRS and CDR2 YFSETQ.

In its sample, this clonotype was seen many times. The gene calls are TRBV29-1 and TRBJ2-7; 9 bases line up with TRBD1. Germline V gene data show CDR1 as SQVTM and CDR2 as ANQGSEA. The CDR3 extends over 16 amino acids. Trimming took 1 base from V and 6 from J; bases not matched to a gene: 13. CDR3 in amino acids: CSVEGGDRDREGEQYF. The CDR3 region has the DNA TGCAGCGTTGAAGGGGGCGACCGGGACAGGGAAGGCGAGCAGTACTTC.

This clonotype was detected a few times. V and J are TRBV11-2 and TRBJ1-1, with D unclear. With 3 bases removed from V and 5 bases from J, the gap between germline ends came to 10 bases. Germline loops: CDR1 SGHAT, CDR2 FQNNGV. The CDR3 has 13 residues. CDR3 in amino acids: CASSFPMRTEAFF. The CDR3 DNA sequence: TGTGCCAGCAGCTTCCCTATGCGAACTGAAGCTTTCTTT.

This clonotype appeared many times. The chain joins TRBV5-1 to TRBJ2-1, with 9 bases lining up with TRBD2. Germline trimming cut 4 bases from V and 3 bases from J; bases unmatched to any gene: 5. The CDR3 has 15 amino acids. Germline CDR1 and CDR2: SGHRS and YFSETQ. CDR3 DNA: TGCGCCAGCAGCGTCGGAGCGGGGGGCTACAATGAGCAGTTCTTC. Residues: CASSVGAGGYNEQFF.

Written as DNA, the CDR3 is TGCGCCAGCAGTGGTTCACAGGGAGGAACTGAAGCTTTCTTT. Residues: CASSGSQGGTEAFF. The J gene is TRBJ1-1, the V gene TRBV5-1, with D perhaps TRBD1 (6 bases). Germline CDR1 is SGHRS and CDR2 is YFSETQ. The CDR3 spans 14 residues. V was trimmed by 5 bases and J by 5 bases, leaving 16 bases between them.